This T cell receptor beta chain derives from a study of identical twins. The study's findings and limits: Models, which agreed with sharing between unrelated individuals, nonetheless underestimated the out-of-frame TCR alpha sharing seen in monozygotic twins. Cord blood beta clonotypes present at high abundance carried fewer insertions; no such pattern appeared in memory repertoires.

Among all donors, each was a healthy Caucasian. Comments on this clonotype: No antigen is known for it.

Germline V gives CDR1 DFQATT, CDR2 SNEGSKA (reference sequence). The CDR3 has 15 residues. V dropped 5 bases and J dropped 9; count of bases not matched to a gene: 9. Template switching created a universal primer site, and the cDNA included unique molecular identifiers. TCRdb itself ran the 5' RACE reads through MiXCR, one entry per CDR3 protein. The table has about 240,000 distinct CDR3 sequences, about 10% seen once. The clonotype comes from a man aged 50 to 60 in good health. The rearrangement joins TRBV20-1 to TRBJ2-1; 14 nucleotides align to TRBD2. The sequenced material came from memory T cells sorted from blood. CDR3 DNA: TGCAGTGCTCGACCGGGACTAGCGGGAGTTTGTGAGCAGTTCTTC. It encodes CSARPGLAGVCEQFF.